These T cell receptor beta chains were read from a single sample in a study of cytomegalovirus exposure and HLA in healthy donors. Profiling relied on immunoSEQ multiplex PCR, and the TCRdb table lists in-frame clones only, not all of them. The sample consists of 160,000 or so clones, approximately 90% of them appearing once. The source material was PBMCs. The receptors were gathered from a woman in her twenties or thirties in good health and CMV-seronegative. The CDR3 runs from the conserved cysteine through the conserved F or W. The D gene is left open where the match is weak. The size field is filled for only some rows; it gives once, few, many or a size class.

v_gene: TRBV7-9
abundance: .
d_gene: TRBD1
j_gene: TRBJ1-1
CDR3aa: CASSLAAGGFTEAFF
CDR3nt: TGTGCCAGCAGCTTAGCGGCAGGGGGCTTCACTGAAGCTTTCTTT

v_gene: TRBV7-2
abundance: .
d_gene: TRBD2
j_gene: TRBJ2-7
CDR3aa: CASSRRGGLSYEQYF
CDR3nt: TGTGCCAGCAGCCGACGGGGGGGTTTGTCCTACGAGCAGTACTTC

v_gene: TRBV5-4
abundance: .
d_gene: .
j_gene: TRBJ2-6
CDR3aa: CASSPQGPEKLTGANVLTF
CDR3nt: TGTGCCAGCAGCCCACAGGGCCCCGAAAAGCTTACTGGGGCCAACGTCCTGACTTTC

v_gene: TRBV7-9
abundance: .
d_gene: TRBD1
j_gene: TRBJ2-5
CDR3aa: CASSPSTGEETQYF
CDR3nt: TGTGCCAGCAGCCCATCGACAGGGGAAGAGACCCAGTACTTC

v_gene: TRBV6-1
abundance: .
d_gene: .
j_gene: TRBJ2-1
CDR3aa: CASSVSPYNEQFF
CDR3nt: TGTGCCAGCAGTGTAAGCCCGTACAATGAGCAGTTCTTC

v_gene: TRBV27
abundance: .
d_gene: TRBD1
j_gene: TRBJ2-7
CDR3aa: CASSVPGQGAYEQYF
CDR3nt: TGTGCCAGCAGCGTCCCGGGACAGGGGGCATACGAGCAGTACTTC

v_gene: TRBV5-8
abundance: .
d_gene: TRBD2
j_gene: TRBJ2-1
CDR3aa: CASSLGLAVRGEQFF
CDR3nt: TGTGCCAGCAGCTTGGGTCTAGCGGTACGGGGGGAGCAGTTCTTC

v_gene: TRBV6-5
abundance: .
d_gene: .
j_gene: TRBJ2-7
CDR3aa: CASSYEGSRGSYEQYF
CDR3nt: TGTGCCAGCAGTTACGAGGGAAGCCGGGGGTCCTACGAGCAGTACTTC

v_gene: TRBV7-9
abundance: .
d_gene: .
j_gene: TRBJ2-7
CDR3aa: CASSFTTGDPYEQYF
CDR3nt: TGTGCCAGCAGCTTTACCACAGGAGACCCCTACGAGCAGTACTTC

v_gene: TRBV28
abundance: .
d_gene: .
j_gene: TRBJ2-2
CDR3aa: CASTVGGAAGELFF
CDR3nt: TGTGCCAGCACCGTGGGGGGAGCGGCCGGGGAGCTGTTTTTT

v_gene: TRBV7-3
abundance: once
d_gene: .
j_gene: TRBJ2-1
CDR3aa: CASSPFYQAGNEQFF
CDR3nt: TGTGCCAGCAGCCCCTTCTATCAAGCGGGCAATGAGCAGTTCTTC

v_gene: TRBV6-6
abundance: .
d_gene: TRBD2
j_gene: TRBJ2-7
CDR3aa: CASSPSGRYGQYF
CDR3nt: TGTGCCAGCAGCCCTAGCGGTCGGTACGGGCAGTACTTC

v_gene: TRBV19
abundance: .
d_gene: TRBD2
j_gene: TRBJ2-7
CDR3aa: CASSWASGAYEQYF
CDR3nt: TGTGCCAGTAGTTGGGCTAGCGGGGCCTACGAGCAGTACTTC

v_gene: TRBV5-1
abundance: .
d_gene: TRBD1
j_gene: TRBJ1-1
CDR3aa: CASSLTGVSEAFF
CDR3nt: TGCGCCAGCAGCTTAACAGGGGTTTCTGAAGCTTTCTTT

v_gene: TRBV6-4
abundance: .
d_gene: TRBD1
j_gene: TRBJ1-5
CDR3aa: CASSAQGTGGLRNQPQHF
CDR3nt: TGTGCCAGCAGTGCTCAGGGGACAGGGGGCCTTCGGAATCAGCCCCAGCATTTT

v_gene: TRBV5-1
abundance: .
d_gene: .
j_gene: TRBJ2-3
CDR3aa: CASSFQEGTDTQYF
CDR3nt: TGCGCCAGCAGCTTTCAGGAGGGAACAGATACGCAGTATTTT

v_gene: TRBV9
abundance: .
d_gene: .
j_gene: TRBJ2-7
CDR3aa: CASSPAILEGSAEQYF
CDR3nt: TGTGCCAGCAGCCCGGCCATTTTGGAGGGGTCGGCCGAGCAGTACTTC

v_gene: TRBV5-5
abundance: .
d_gene: .
j_gene: TRBJ1-4
CDR3aa: CARRLGREKLFF
CDR3nt: TGTGCCCGAAGGTTGGGCCGGGAAAAACTGTTTTTT

v_gene: TRBV7-9
abundance: .
d_gene: .
j_gene: TRBJ1-2
CDR3aa: CASSAGTLVPYGYTF
CDR3nt: TGTGCCAGCAGCGCCGGGACACTAGTTCCCTATGGCTACACCTTC

v_gene: TRBV5-1
abundance: once
d_gene: .
j_gene: TRBJ2-2
CDR3aa: CASSAQVTGELFF
CDR3nt: TGCGCCAGCAGCGCACAGGTGACCGGGGAGCTGTTTTTT

v_gene: TRBV6-5
abundance: few
d_gene: .
j_gene: TRBJ2-3
CDR3aa: CASRTGTIHTDTQYF
CDR3nt: TGTGCCAGCAGGACCGGGACAATCCACACAGATACGCAGTATTTT

v_gene: TRBV5-6
abundance: few
d_gene: .
j_gene: TRBJ1-2
CDR3aa: CASSLADRGYTF
CDR3nt: TGTGCCAGCAGCTTGGCCGACAGAGGCTACACCTTC

v_gene: TRBV30
abundance: .
d_gene: .
j_gene: TRBJ1-1
CDR3aa: CALAEGLRGAFF
CDR3nt: TGTGCCCTGGCAGAGGGCCTCCGAGGGGCTTTCTTT

v_gene: TRBV27
abundance: .
d_gene: .
j_gene: TRBJ2-7
CDR3aa: CASSSGVEQYF
CDR3nt: TGTGCCAGCAGTTCAGGCGTCGAGCAGTACTTC

v_gene: TRBV10-1
abundance: .
d_gene: TRBD2
j_gene: TRBJ2-1
CDR3aa: CASSEGLASNNEQFF
CDR3nt: TGCGCCAGCAGTGAGGGACTAGCGAGCAACAATGAGCAGTTCTTC

v_gene: TRBV2
abundance: .
d_gene: .
j_gene: TRBJ2-3
CDR3aa: CASEIATPQYF
CDR3nt: TGTGCCAGCGAAATAGCGACTCCGCAGTATTTT

v_gene: TRBV28
abundance: .
d_gene: TRBD2
j_gene: TRBJ2-1
CDR3aa: CASRASGSRNEQFF
CDR3nt: TGTGCCAGCAGGGCTAGCGGGAGTAGGAATGAGCAGTTCTTC

v_gene: TRBV7-8
abundance: .
d_gene: TRBD1
j_gene: TRBJ2-7
CDR3aa: CASARGTSYEQYF
CDR3nt: TGTGCTAGTGCCAGGGGGACCTCCTACGAGCAGTACTTC

v_gene: TRBV19
abundance: .
d_gene: .
j_gene: TRBJ1-3
CDR3aa: CASSVQSGNTIYF
CDR3nt: TGTGCCAGTAGTGTCCAGTCTGGAAACACCATATATTTT

v_gene: TRBV12-5
abundance: .
d_gene: .
j_gene: TRBJ1-5
CDR3aa: CAHPAGRGHQPQHF
CDR3nt: TGTGCTCACCCTGCGGGGAGGGGCCATCAGCCCCAGCATTTT

v_gene: TRBV18
abundance: .
d_gene: .
j_gene: TRBJ1-4
CDR3aa: CASSQDRDEKLFF
CDR3nt: TGTGCCAGCTCACAGGACAGAGACGAAAAACTGTTTTTT

v_gene: TRBV4-1
abundance: .
d_gene: .
j_gene: TRBJ2-3
CDR3aa: CASSQDSPGAVLDTQYF
CDR3nt: TGCGCCAGCAGCCAAGATTCCCCGGGAGCAGTATTAGATACGCAGTATTTT

v_gene: TRBV6-1
abundance: .
d_gene: .
j_gene: TRBJ1-2
CDR3aa: CASSRQATNYGYTF
CDR3nt: TGTGCCAGCAGCCGACAGGCTACTAACTATGGCTACACCTTC

v_gene: TRBV15
abundance: few
d_gene: .
j_gene: TRBJ1-4
CDR3aa: CATSRGWVRRTF
CDR3nt: TGTGCCACCAGCAGAGGGTGGGTTCGGAGGACTTTT

v_gene: TRBV7-2
abundance: .
d_gene: .
j_gene: TRBJ2-5
CDR3aa: CASSLGRGETQYF
CDR3nt: TGTGCCAGCAGCTTGGGGCGAGGCGAGACCCAGTACTTC

v_gene: TRBV6-5
abundance: .
d_gene: TRBD1
j_gene: TRBJ1-2
CDR3aa: CASRNGRGHGYGYTF
CDR3nt: TGTGCCAGCAGAAACGGGAGGGGGCACGGCTATGGCTACACCTTC

v_gene: TRBV2
abundance: .
d_gene: .
j_gene: TRBJ2-3
CDR3aa: CASTDPQDSLASTDTQYF
CDR3nt: TGTGCCAGCACCGACCCCCAGGACTCTTTAGCTAGCACAGATACGCAGTATTTT

v_gene: TRBV6-6
abundance: .
d_gene: .
j_gene: TRBJ1-1
CDR3aa: CASSYSTGSEAFF
CDR3nt: TGTGCCAGCAGCTATTCAACCGGGAGCGAAGCTTTCTTT

v_gene: TRBV19
abundance: .
d_gene: .
j_gene: TRBJ1-2
CDR3aa: CASSTLGPTNYGYTF
CDR3nt: TGTGCCAGTAGTACCCTTGGGCCTACGAACTATGGCTACACCTTC

v_gene: TRBV19
abundance: .
d_gene: TRBD1
j_gene: TRBJ1-1
CDR3aa: CAKVPGQGLNTEAFF
CDR3nt: TGTGCCAAAGTCCCGGGACAGGGGTTGAACACTGAAGCTTTCTTT

v_gene: TRBV27
abundance: .
d_gene: TRBD2
j_gene: TRBJ2-1
CDR3aa: CASSLSPGGYNEQFF
CDR3nt: TGTGCCAGCAGTCTGTCCCCGGGAGGGTACAATGAGCAGTTCTTC